This T cell receptor (beta chain) comes out of a study of T cell responses to AZD1222 COVID-19 vaccine. Sequencing was performed with immunoSEQ multiplex PCR; in TCRdb, only in-frame clones are kept and a portion is missing. This table has about 170,000 clones, over 75% appearing once. Whole-study results and caveats: Females made up more of the donors, who were largely white British, and clonal diversity may have come out too low. Among AZD1222 vaccinees, only five to seven were seropositive at baseline. At 160-218 and 743-854, vaccine-associated CD4 TCRs were dominant, and they spanned spike. After two AZD1222 doses, spike-specific TCR breadth and depth rose versus day 0.

A word on this clone: The antigen is not known.

This CDR3 region has 14 residues. The V end lost 4 bases, the J end lost 4 bases, and 13 bases lay between the germline ends. Germline V gene sequence: CDR1 SEHNR, CDR2 FQNEAQ (reference sequence). Specimen: peripheral blood, collected on day 0 of AZD1222 vaccination. This rearrangement joins TRBV7-9 to TRBJ1-2; D is unresolved. The receptor was derived from an adult in good health. CDR3 nucleotides: TGTGCCAGCAGCTCCTCGATAGGGCTCTATGGCTACACCTTC. It is translated as CASSSSIGLYGYTF.